The clone carrying this T cell receptor beta chain was seen a handful of times. The data were obtained in a study of T cells in Graves' hyperthyroidism and ophthalmopathy. On the study more broadly: Peripheral blood sampling occurred at initial diagnosis, before any treatment.

Amplification of TCR beta CDR3 regions was performed using RNA transcripts as template. First-round RT-PCR targeting the TCR CDR3 was performed with the HTBI primer set. TCRdb passed the multiplex PCR reads through MiXCR, listing each CDR3 protein once. The data contain about 260,000 distinct CDR3 sequences, about 20% of them singletons. Per germline, CDR1 SGHRS and CDR2 YFSETQ. Losses at the gene ends were 3 bases for V and 4 bases for J; bases not matched to a gene: 8. The length of the CDR3 is 15 residues. The TCR originated in a man aged 30-40 years with Graves' ophthalmopathy. The chain has TRBV5-1 and TRBJ1-1; 8 bases line up with TRBD1. Sequenced: blood. CDR3 region: CASSSDQGAATEAFF. The CDR3 region has the DNA TGCGCCAGCAGCTCAGACCAGGGGGCGGCCACTGAAGCTTTCTTT.